The present entry profiles one T cell receptor (beta chain) with its context. This clone was seen only once. No antigen is known for it. No base quality values were provided; no much bigger clone lies one nucleotide off. This sample was included in a study of T cell changes during pregnancy in multiple sclerosis (dated by TCRdb to the late 2010s). With respect to the entire study: In women with multiple sclerosis, the researchers looked at how the T cell repertoire shifted as pregnancy progressed.

CDR3 length: 15 amino acids, cysteine to phenylalanine. Just the 45-base CDR3 DNA is kept, in frame starting at base 1. At the junction V is shortened by 6 bases and J by 10 bases; bases outside the gene matches: 6. CDR1 LNHDA and CDR2 SQIVND were looked up in the germline V gene (reference sequence). The protocol used for the library was the immunoSEQ multiplex PCR assay. The source is immuneACCESS, and TCRdb retained only in-frame sequences with V and J called. Part of the clones is not carried over; for the studies checked, unresolved V genes explain less than half of this, and the remainder is unexplained. The sample yields tens of thousands of clones; 70% to 90% were counted once. Of the sample, approximately 5.8% is held by the ten largest clones.

Source: CD8+ T cells from peripheral blood mononuclear cells, taken in the second trimester of pregnancy. The chain was built from TRBV19 and TRBJ2-4, with 16 bases aligning to TRBD2. This receptor was identified in a female donor with multiple sclerosis, enrolled in a pregnancy study. The bases are TGTGCCAGTAGCTCGGGACTAGCGGGAGGGGAGATTCAGTACTTC. This encodes CASSSGLAGGEIQYF.